The 15 T cell receptor beta chains below were found in one sample sequenced in a study of blood T cell repertoires in COVID-19. TCRdb's copy holds only in-frame clones and misses some; the assay was immunoSEQ multiplex PCR. This sample has around 180,000 clones, with approximately 79% found just once. Sequenced input: peripheral blood. These receptors were obtained from a woman of 80 years or more with acute or convalescent COVID-19.

The chain couples TRBV19 to TRBJ2-3, with TRBD2 as a possible D gene (6 bases). The CDR3 is made up of 15 amino acids. Germline V gene lookup returns CDR1 LNHDA and CDR2 SQIVND (reference sequence). Trimming shortened V by 7 bases and J by 5 bases, and 19 bases separated the two germline ends. The CDR3: CASMGTGTAGDTQYF. The CDR3 nucleotides are TGTGCCAGTATGGGGACTGGAACCGCGGGAGATACGCAGTATTTT.

This chain uses TRBV5-1 with TRBJ1-4; TRBD1 might be the D (6 bases). Germline V gene data show CDR1 as SGHRS and CDR2 as YFSETQ. Trimming cost V 7 bases and J 5 bases, with 15 bases left between them. The CDR3 is 14 residues long. CDR3 region: CASALGGPNEKLFF. CDR3 bases: TGCGCCAGCGCCCTGGGGGGGCCAAATGAAAAACTGTTTTTT.

This clone has only one observation. The chain employs TRBV21-1 and TRBJ1-5; the table's D call, TRBD1, has no DNA check behind it. TRBV21-1 is given as a pseudogene. CDR3 length: 13 amino acids. CDR3 protein: CASRGQYNQPQHF. CDR3 nucleotides: TGTGCCAGCAGGGGACAGTACAATCAGCCCCAGCATTTT.

The chain employs TRBV27 and TRBJ2-7; D not certain. V shed 10 bases and J shed 3 bases, with 16 bases lying between them. The V gene's germline CDR1 is MNHEY and CDR2 SMNVEV (reference sequence). This CDR3 spans 13 amino acids. CDR3 DNA sequence: TGTGCCAATGCCCTTGCGAAGCACTACGAGCAGTACTTC. This translates into CANALAKHYEQYF.

The genes are TRBV19 and TRBJ1-3; 8 nucleotides align to TRBD1. The CDR3 is 15 residues long. The V gene's germline CDR1 is LNHDA and CDR2 SQIVND (reference sequence). V lost 3 bases, J lost 8 bases, and 9 bases stayed unmatched. CDR3: CASSILGQAQHTIYF. DNA for the CDR3: TGTGCCAGTAGTATTCTGGGACAGGCCCAACACACCATATATTTT. Drawing the rest from reference TRBV19 and TRBJ1-3, the complete variable domain is DGGITQSPKYLFRKEGQNVTLSCEQNLNHDAMYWYRQDPGQGLRLIYYSQIVNDFQKGDIAEGYSVSREKKESFPLTVTSAQKNPTAFYLCASSILGQAQHTIYFGEGSWLTVV.

The J gene is TRBJ1-2, the V gene TRBV28, with 7 bases aligning to TRBD1. Germline trimming cut 6 bases from V and 4 bases from J; bases unmatched to any gene: 5. The V gene's germline CDR1 is MDHEN and CDR2 SYDVKM. The CDR3 sequence is 13 residues long. Here the CDR3 DNA reads TGTGCCAGCAGGACAGGGAATACCTATGGCTACACCTTC. Translated, it gives CASRTGNTYGYTF.

This clone was seen only a few times. The sample holds other DNA sequences that translate to the same CDR3. This chain links TRBV5-1 with TRBJ2-5, with 11 bases that match TRBD1. Losses at the gene ends were 4 bases for V and 1 base for J; bases not matched to a gene: 3. This CDR3 contains 15 residues. Germline CDR1 SGHRS, CDR2 YFSETQ. The CDR3 DNA follows: TGCGCCAGCAGCCCCGGGACAGGGGGCCAAGAGACCCAGTACTTC. Protein sequence: CASSPGTGGQETQYF.

This clone was picked up one time. The chain is built from TRBV4-2 and TRBJ2-7; 8 nucleotides align to TRBD2. The CDR3 has 15 residues. Per germline, CDR1 LGHNA and CDR2 YNFKEQ. After removal of 1 base from V and 0 bases from J, the junction contained 2 bases not matched to a gene. CDR3: CASSQASGSSYEQYF. CDR3 in DNA: TGTGCCAGCAGCCAAGCGAGCGGGAGCTCCTACGAGCAGTACTTC.

This clone was counted between two and nine times. This chain connects TRBV5-1 to TRBJ2-2, with D possibly being TRBD1 (6 bases). Looked up from germline, CDR1 is SGHRS and CDR2 is YFSETQ. Trimming shortened V by 2 bases and J by 5 bases, and 7 bases separated the two germline ends. The CDR3 runs to 13 residues. In DNA form, the CDR3 reads TGCGCCAGCAGCTTACAGGGTACCGGGGAGCTGTTTTTT. Translating it yields CASSLQGTGELFF.

J is TRBJ1-5 and V is TRBV7-2; D perhaps matches TRBD1 (5 bases). Germline V gene lookup returns CDR1 SGHTA and CDR2 FQGNSA. The CDR3 length is 14 residues. The V gene lost 5 bases and the J gene lost 4 bases, with 12 bases spanning the gap. DNA for the CDR3: TGTGCCAGCAGCCCCGACAGCCAGAATCAGCCCCAGCATTTT. This encodes CASSPDSQNQPQHF.

The genes are TRBV7-9 and TRBJ2-3, with 14 bases aligning to TRBD2. CDR1 and CDR2 from the germline V gene are SEHNR and FQNEAQ (reference sequence). After removal of 5 bases from V and 0 bases from J, the junction contained 4 bases not matched to a gene. This CDR3 is 17 amino acids long. This chain's CDR3 is CASSAGTSGSSTDTQYF. CDR3 bases: TGTGCCAGCAGCGCGGGGACTAGCGGGAGTAGCACAGATACGCAGTATTTT.

The rearrangement uses TRBV28 and TRBJ1-2; D gene uncertain. V lost 2 bases and J 4 bases, leaving 8 bases between the germline ends. The CDR3 extends over 13 amino acids. Germline V gene sequence: CDR1 MDHEN, CDR2 SYDVKM. The CDR3 region has the DNA TGTGCCAGCAGTTTAGGATACAGCTATGGCTACACCTTC. Residues: CASSLGYSYGYTF.

The genes are TRBV14 and TRBJ2-2; maybe TRBD2 (6 bases). V gave up 1 base and J gave up 6 bases, with 9 bases separating them. Germline assignment: CDR1 SGHDN and CDR2 FVKESK. This CDR3 contains 14 residues. The CDR3 sequence is CASSQGDFPGELFF. The CDR3 DNA sequence: TGTGCCAGCAGCCAAGGGGACTTTCCCGGGGAGCTGTTTTTT.

The chain recombines TRBV7-8 with TRBJ2-7, with D perhaps TRBD2 (6 bases). The V and J ends lost 5 bases and 6 bases respectively, with 17 bases between them. This CDR3 region has 14 residues. Germline V gene sequence: CDR1 SGHVS, CDR2 FQNEAQ. The CDR3 coding sequence is TGTGCCAGCAGCCGGGGGAAGGGGCCATCCGAGCAGTACTTC. This codes for CASSRGKGPSEQYF.

The chain combines TRBV5-4 with TRBJ2-5; 7 nucleotides agree with TRBD2. The V gene's germline CDR1 is SGHNT and CDR2 YYREEE (reference sequence). CDR3 length: 14 amino acids. The V segment lost 3 bases and the J segment 4 bases; nucleotides outside the gene matches: 6. CDR3 nucleotides: TGTGCCAGCAGCTCCCCTGGGAGGGGAGAGACCCAGTACTTC. The encoded protein is CASSSPGRGETQYF.